Below, 22 T cell receptor beta chains from the same sample are listed, as sequenced in a study of blood T cells in healthy people across ages. The second PCR ran roughly 7 to 12 cycles with a sample-barcoded 5' primer and J-beta primers. A single record per CDR3 protein comes from TCRdb applying MiXCR to the 5' RACE reads. The sample includes some 700,000 distinct CDR3 sequences, approximately 22% of them seen just once. Sequencing input: blood. These TCRs come from a man between 65 and 85 years old in good health.

The table lists this clonotype with a count of one. Because the CDR3 is missing its conserved closing phenylalanine or tryptophan, this is likely a read error. The chain combines TRBV7-8 with TRBJ2-3; TRBD1 agrees at 9 bases. Germline V gene sequence: CDR1 SGHVS, CDR2 FQNEAQ. The CDR3 sequence is 16 residues long. The trim removed 3 bases at V and 6 bases at J, leaving 10 bases unmatched. CDR3 bases: TGTGCCAGCAGCTTTGATCGGACAGGGGAGAGGGATACGCAGTATTCT. This sequence encodes CASSFDRTGERDTQYS.

The gene calls are TRBV15 and TRBJ2-3; TRBD2 matches 8 bases. Germline values: CDR1 LNHNV, CDR2 YYDKDF (reference sequence). J was trimmed by 0 bases and V by 2 bases; bases with no gene match: 4. The CDR3 is 16 residues long. The CDR3 nucleotides read TGTGCCACCAGCAGAAACCCTAGCGGGAGCACAGATACGCAGTATTTT. It specifies CATSRNPSGSTDTQYF.

This clonotype occurred a few times. The chain carries TRBV7-8 and TRBJ1-1; D is unresolved. CDR1 and CDR2 (germline): SGHVS, FQNEAQ. Trimming removed 6 bases from V and 4 bases from J, with 12 bases in between. The CDR3 has 13 residues. CDR3 DNA: TGTGCCAGCAGACACCCAAGAGCCACTGAAGCTTTCTTT. As protein: CASRHPRATEAFF.

In its sample, this clonotype was seen a few times. V usage is TRBV18 and J usage is TRBJ2-1; 12 positions match TRBD2. With 9 bases clipped from V and 1 base from J, the junction kept 4 bases outside the gene matches. The germline CDR1 and CDR2 sequences are KGHSH and LQKENI. This CDR3 is built from 15 residues. The CDR3 bases are TGTGCCAGTCGACTAGCGGGGGATTCCTACAATGAGCAGTTCTTC. The encoded protein is CASRLAGDSYNEQFF. Drawing the rest from reference TRBV18 and TRBJ2-1, the complete variable domain is NAGVMQNPRHLVRRRGQEARLRCSPMKGHSHVYWYRQLPEEGLKFMVYLQKENIIDESGMPKERFSAEFPKEGPSILRIQQVVRGDSAAYFCASRLAGDSYNEQFFGPGTRLTVL.

This clonotype was counted a few times. The gene calls are TRBV7-2 and TRBJ1-4; no definite D call. Germline CDR1 reads SGHTA; CDR2 reads FQGNSA. V was shortened by 8 bases and J by 2 bases, with 18 bases between the two germline ends. CDR3 length: 16 amino acids. CDR3 amino acids: CASGSGFWQTNEKLFF. The CDR3 DNA sequence: TGTGCCAGCGGCTCCGGTTTTTGGCAGACTAATGAAAAACTGTTTTTT.

CDR3: CASSEGYTIYF. DNA of the CDR3: TGTGCCAGCAGCGAGGGATACACCATATATTTT. The chain joins TRBV6-1 to TRBJ1-3, with D unclear. This CDR3 has 11 amino acids. Germline CDR1 MNHNS, CDR2 SASEGT. V lost 6 bases to trimming and J lost 8 bases, with 8 bases between them.

This clonotype was seen repeatedly, ten times or more. This rearrangement joins TRBV4-1 to TRBJ1-2; no clear D gene. The V gene's germline CDR1 is MGHRA and CDR2 YSYEKL. The CDR3 has 14 residues. Trimming removed 0 bases at V and 3 bases at J, with 8 bases between. The CDR3 DNA is TGCGCCAGCAGCCAAGAAGGGCCCTACTATGGCTACACCTTC. Protein sequence: CASSQEGPYYGYTF.

This clonotype came up a few times. The CDR3 is CAISVRTEAPQHF. The CDR3 coding sequence is TGTGCCATCAGTGTGAGGACAGAGGCGCCCCAGCATTTT. The chain carries TRBV10-3 and TRBJ1-5; a weak D match, TRBD1 (6 bases). CDR1 ENHRY and CDR2 SYGVKD come from the germline V gene. Trimming removed 4 bases at V and 9 bases at J, with 13 bases between. The CDR3 length is 13 residues.

The CDR3 coding sequence is TGTGCCAGCAGCTTAGCGCTCGGGAGGGTCGCGGACAATGAGCAGTTCTTC. Amino acids: CASSLALGRVADNEQFF. The V and J genes are TRBV7-8 and TRBJ2-1, with TRBD2 matching over 8 bases. V shed 0 bases and J 5 bases; nucleotides not matched to a gene: 9. Germline lookup yields CDR1 SGHVS and CDR2 FQNEAQ. There are 17 residues in the CDR3.

The gene calls are TRBV5-1 and TRBJ2-1, with TRBD2 matching 8 bases. V shed 4 bases, J shed 6 bases, and the junction held 3 bases outside the gene matches. The CDR3 is 13 amino acids. Per germline, CDR1 SGHRS and CDR2 YFSETQ. The CDR3 loop reads CASSIGTSNEQFF. CDR3 bases: TGCGCCAGCAGCATAGGGACTAGCAATGAGCAGTTCTTC.

The V and J genes are TRBV20-1 and TRBJ1-2; D is ambiguous. The V end lost 8 bases, the J end lost 7 bases, and 14 bases lay between the germline ends. There are 11 residues in the CDR3. The germline CDR1 and CDR2 sequences are DFQATT and SNEGSKA (reference sequence). CDR3 sequence: CSSQTRGGYTF. For the CDR3, the DNA is TGCAGTTCGCAGACGAGAGGTGGCTACACCTTC.

As regards this clonotype: One junction end disagrees with the germline gene, perhaps due to a read error. The chain links TRBV5-1 to TRBJ2-1; 10 positions match TRBD2. CDR3 size: 16 residues. Looked up from germline, CDR1 is SGHRS and CDR2 is YFSETQ. Written as DNA, the CDR3 is TGCGCCAGCAGCTTGGTACTAGCGGGAACTTTCGATGAGCGGTTCTTC. Translating gives CASSLVLAGTFDERFF. Variable domain in full (rest from reference TRBV5-1 and TRBJ2-1): KAGVTQTPRYLIKTRGQQVTLSCSPISGHRSVSWYQQTPGQGLQFLFEYFSETQRNKGNFPGRFSGRQFSNSRSEMNVSTLELGDSALYLCASSLVLAGTFDERFFGPGTRLTVL.

About this clonotype itself: A much larger clone lies one base from this, so it may be a read error. Without the conserved terminal phenylalanine or tryptophan, this CDR3 likely stems from a read error. This chain uses TRBV12-3 or TRBV12-4 with TRBJ2-4; possible D gene TRBD2, 6 bases. The CDR3 runs 13 residues. V was trimmed by 6 bases and J by 4 bases, leaving 10 bases between them. CDR3 sequence: CASRGTGKNIQYS. The DNA for the CDR3 is TGTGCCAGCAGGGGGACTGGGAAAAACATTCAGTACTCC.

This clonotype has only a few counts. The rearrangement joins TRBV18 to TRBJ2-3; 7 bases fit TRBD1. From germline, CDR1 is KGHSH and CDR2 LQKENI. This CDR3 has 15 amino acids. V shed 4 bases and J 2 bases; nucleotides not matched to a gene: 6. The CDR3 region is CASSLGTVDTDTQYF. The CDR3 bases are TGTGCCAGCTCACTCGGGACAGTGGACACAGATACGCAGTATTTT.

This clonotype was seen repeatedly, ten times or more. This chain joins TRBV19 and TRBJ1-3; 7 nucleotides line up with TRBD1. J was trimmed by 4 bases and V by 4 bases; bases with no gene match: 7. The germline gives CDR1 LNHDA, CDR2 SQIVND (reference sequence). CDR3 size: 15 residues. CDR3 region: CASSTQRGLGNTIYF. The DNA of the CDR3 is TGTGCCAGTAGTACTCAAAGGGGGCTCGGAAACACCATATATTTT.

With respect to this clonotype: At one end, the junction sequence differs from germline, possibly due to a read error. The chain has TRBV5-1 and TRBJ1-2; D is perhaps TRBD1 (5 bases). The CDR3 length is 15 residues. Germline lookup yields CDR1 SGHRS and CDR2 YFSETQ. CDR3 coding DNA: TGCGCCAACAGCTCCCGGGACTCTGAAAACTATGGCTACACCTTC. Translating gives CANSSRDSENYGYTF.

The chain has TRBV6-6 and TRBJ2-5, with 7 bases aligning to TRBD1. The CDR3 is 16 amino acids. Germline CDR1 reads MNHNY; CDR2 reads SVGAGI (reference sequence). Unmatched junction bases numbered 12, after V lost 6 bases and J lost 2 bases. CDR3 protein: CASSLPSGTEQETQYF. The CDR3 DNA is TGTGCCAGCAGCCTACCCTCCGGGACAGAACAAGAGACCCAGTACTTC.

In this sample, this clonotype turned up many times. The DNA of the CDR3 is TGCAGCATCAGGACTAGCTCCTACGAGCAGTACTTC. Translated: CSIRTSSYEQYF. The rearrangement links TRBV29-1 to TRBJ2-7; 7 positions agree with TRBD2. V trimming: 8 bases; J trimming: 0 bases; junction bases outside the gene matches: 4. The CDR3 sequence is 12 residues long. CDR1 and CDR2 (germline): SQVTM, ANQGSEA.

The chain carries TRBV4-3 and TRBJ1-2; a possible D gene is TRBD1 (6 bases). This CDR3 has 14 residues. V was cut by 2 bases and J by 6 bases, with 13 bases left in between. Germline V gives CDR1 LGHNA, CDR2 YSLEER. CDR3 coding DNA: TGCGCCAGCAGCCAACAAACAGGGAGCAATGGCTACACCTTC. Translating gives CASSQQTGSNGYTF.

The chain's CDR3 is CASSTRDRGFEQYV. As DNA, the CDR3 is TGTGCCAGCAGCACCAGGGACAGGGGGTTCGAGCAGTACGTC. The gene calls are TRBV7-8 and TRBJ2-1, with 11 bases fitting TRBD1. The end of the DNA fits TRBJ2-7 better, so the J call may be wrong. CDR3 length: 14 residues. Germline V CDR1 and CDR2: SGHVS, FQNEAQ.

This chain uses TRBV6-1 with TRBJ2-7, with no clear D. Germline V CDR1 and CDR2: MNHNS, SASEGT. Trimming left V 1 base short and J 1 base short, with 8 bases between. The CDR3 has 14 amino acids. The CDR3 bases are TGTGCCAGCAGTGAAGTCGGGCAGTCCTACGAGCAGTACGTC. The encoded protein is CASSEVGQSYEQYV.

In DNA form, the CDR3 reads TGTGCCAGCAGCTTAGTGGGGGTTTTGTATTCACCCCTCCACTTT. Its translation: CASSLVGVLYSPLHF. This chain connects TRBV7-8 to TRBJ1-6, with D possibly TRBD1 on 5 matching bases. The CDR3 contains 15 residues. V lost 1 base, J lost 8 bases, and 12 bases lay in between. Germline V CDR1 and CDR2: SGHVS, FQNEAQ.